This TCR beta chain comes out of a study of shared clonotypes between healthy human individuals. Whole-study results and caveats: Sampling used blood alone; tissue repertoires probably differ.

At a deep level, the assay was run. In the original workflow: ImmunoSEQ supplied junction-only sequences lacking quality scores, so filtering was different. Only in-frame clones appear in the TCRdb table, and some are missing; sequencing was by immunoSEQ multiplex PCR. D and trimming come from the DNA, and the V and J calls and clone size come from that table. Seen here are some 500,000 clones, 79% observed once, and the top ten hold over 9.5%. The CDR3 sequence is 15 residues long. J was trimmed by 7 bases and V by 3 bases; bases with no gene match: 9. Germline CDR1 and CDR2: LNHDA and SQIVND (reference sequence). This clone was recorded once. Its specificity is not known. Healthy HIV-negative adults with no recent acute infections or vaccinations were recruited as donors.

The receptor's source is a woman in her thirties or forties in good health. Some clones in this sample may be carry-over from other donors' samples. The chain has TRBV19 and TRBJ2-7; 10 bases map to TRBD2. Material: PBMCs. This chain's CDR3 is CASSMASGSSFEQYF. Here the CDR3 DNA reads TGTGCCAGTAGTATGGCTAGCGGGAGCTCTTTTGAGCAGTACTTC.